This T cell receptor (delta chain) stems from a study of gamma-delta chains in newborns, infants, children. Regarding this clone: This CDR3 is also generated by other DNA sequences in the sample.

TCRdb re-called clones from the reads via CATT. The data contain about 4,900 delta-chain clones, about 2.9% of them singletons. Sequences were obtained from blood. The sequence came from a child who was a newborn, infant or young child, either healthy, febrile or measles-vaccinated (not recorded which).

CDR3 in DNA: TGTGCCTGTGACACTCTACTGGGGGATAGCTCCTGGGACACCCGACAGATGTTTTTC. It is translated as CACDTLLGDSSWDTRQMFF. The genes are TRDV2 and TRDJ3; 11 bases are shared with TRDD3. This CDR3 has 19 amino acids. The germline V gene has CDR1 GEAIGNYY and CDR2 EKD. Germline trimming cut 1 base from V and 0 bases from J; bases unmatched to any gene: 4.